One and the same sample provided the 12 T cell receptor beta chains below, sequenced in a study of radiotherapy plus CTLA-4 blockade in lung cancer. Libraries were prepared by immunoSEQ multiplex PCR; TCRdb keeps only in-frame clonotypes and omits some of them. The data hold around 41,000 clones, with 65% to 75% observed a single time. The specimen comprised peripheral blood, sampled from a patient treated with radiotherapy plus ipilimumab. These receptor sequences come from a human donor with non-small cell lung cancer who had a partial response to radiotherapy plus ipilimumab.

The rearrangement uses TRBV10-3 and TRBJ2-5; D gene unclear. This CDR3 comprises 13 residues. The ends were cut back, 8 bases at V and 4 bases at J, with 14 bases in the middle. CDR1 ENHRY and CDR2 SYGVKD come from the germline V gene. This chain's CDR3 is CAISKAVGETQYF. In nucleotides, the CDR3 is TGTGCCATCTCGAAGGCGGTTGGAGAGACCCAGTACTTC.

This rearrangement joins TRBV27 to TRBJ1-2; 10 nucleotides align to TRBD1. The CDR3 covers 13 residues. From germline, CDR1 is MNHEY and CDR2 SMNVEV (reference sequence). V gave up 2 bases and J gave up 6 bases; unmatched junction bases: 0. This CDR3 reads CASSLGTGDGYTF. CDR3 in DNA: TGTGCCAGCAGTTTAGGGACAGGGGATGGCTACACCTTC.

CDR3 protein: CASSLYGGVGETQYF. As DNA, the CDR3 is TGCGCCAGCAGCCTTTACGGGGGTGTCGGTGAGACCCAGTACTTC. This sequence joins TRBV5-1 and TRBJ2-5; D may be TRBD2 (6 bases). The CDR3 runs to 15 residues. Trimming cost V 4 bases and J 5 bases, with 18 bases left between them. Germline V gene lookup returns CDR1 SGHRS and CDR2 YFSETQ.

This clone was counted a few times. This chain uses TRBV27 with TRBJ2-1; no clear D gene. Germline V gene lookup returns CDR1 MNHEY and CDR2 SMNVEV (reference sequence). Trimming left V 6 bases short and J 8 bases short, with 17 bases between. This CDR3 contains 14 residues. The CDR3 is CASSHNARRDEQFF. The CDR3 coding sequence is TGTGCCAGCAGCCATAACGCCAGACGGGATGAGCAGTTCTTC.

The chain joins TRBV5-1 to TRBJ2-3; D might be TRBD1 (6 bases). The V end was cut by 3 bases, the J end by 4 bases, with 12 bases between. The CDR3 length is 14 residues. Germline V lookup: CDR1 SGHRS, CDR2 YFSETQ. In DNA form, the CDR3 reads TGCGCCAGCAGCTCCGACAGGTACGCAGATACGCAGTATTTT. This translates into CASSSDRYADTQYF.

This clone was observed a few times. In nucleotides, the CDR3 is TGTGCCAGCAGCGCAACTTACGGGACAGAAAAAAATCAGCCCCAGCATTTT. It is translated as CASSATYGTEKNQPQHF. The genes are TRBV21-1 and TRBJ1-5; TRBD1, the D gene given by the table, was not confirmed from the DNA. TRBV21-1 is a pseudogene. This CDR3 is built from 17 residues.

The chain combines TRBV11-2 with TRBJ1-2; D unresolved. The CDR3 covers 14 residues. V was pared by 2 bases and J by 0 bases, with 7 bases between. Germline V CDR1 and CDR2: SGHAT, FQNNGV. In DNA form, the CDR3 reads TGTGCCAGCAGCTTAACTGGAGCTAACTATGGCTACACCTTC. It translates to CASSLTGANYGYTF.

This chain links TRBV30 with TRBJ2-1, with D maybe TRBD2 (6 bases). The V gene's germline CDR1 is GTSNPN and CDR2 SVGIG (reference sequence). Deletions cut 6 bases from V and 8 bases from J, with 17 bases between. This CDR3 region has 13 residues. The CDR3 reads CACAFGGGDEQFF. The CDR3 DNA follows: TGTGCCTGCGCCTTCGGGGGAGGCGATGAGCAGTTCTTC.

The CDR3 nucleotides are TGTGCCATCAGTGCAAGCGGGGCCAGCTCCTACGAGCAGTACTTC. This encodes CAISASGASSYEQYF. This rearrangement joins TRBV10-3 to TRBJ2-7; TRBD2 matches 7 bases. J gave up 0 bases and V 4 bases, and 6 bases lay outside the gene matches. Looked up from germline, CDR1 is ENHRY and CDR2 is SYGVKD. The CDR3 runs 15 residues.

V gene TRBV7-3 combines with J gene TRBJ2-3, with D possibly TRBD1 on 5 matching bases. Germline V lookup: CDR1 SGHTA, CDR2 FQGTGA. This CDR3 contains 12 residues. V gave up 5 bases and J gave up 4 bases, with 7 bases separating them. The CDR3 region is CASSQTADTQYF. The CDR3 nucleotides are TGTGCCAGCAGCCAGACAGCAGATACGCAGTATTTT.

J is TRBJ1-4 and V is TRBV7-9, with 7 bases matching TRBD1. CDR1 SEHNR and CDR2 FQNEAQ come from the germline V gene (reference sequence). The CDR3 has 16 amino acids. With 3 bases clipped from V and 4 bases from J, the junction kept 8 bases outside the gene matches. CDR3 residues: CASSFGQDFYNEKLFF. The CDR3 DNA sequence: TGTGCCAGCAGCTTCGGACAGGATTTTTATAATGAAAAACTGTTTTTT.

This clone was found a few times. This sequence joins TRBV10-3 and TRBJ1-2, with unresolved D. V gave up 0 bases and J gave up 7 bases, with 9 bases separating them. CDR1 is ENHRY and CDR2 is SYGVKD in the germline V gene. The CDR3 sequence is 13 residues long. The CDR3 nucleotides are TGTGCCATCAGTGAGTCCGGGAATAGTGGCTACACCTTC. The encoded protein is CAISESGNSGYTF.